These 22 T cell receptor beta chains share one sample of origin, sequenced in a study of blood T cell repertoires in COVID-19. Method: immunoSEQ multiplex PCR; TCRdb's copy keeps in-frame clones and lacks some. The sample consists of about 54,000 clones, around 86% of them appearing once. What was sequenced was peripheral blood. These receptors all stem from a man in his forties or fifties with active COVID-19.

V is TRBV6-6 and J is TRBJ1-1; D is uncertain. The CDR3 extends over 14 amino acids. V lost 0 bases and J 5 bases, leaving 10 bases between the germline ends. Germline-derived CDR1 and CDR2 are MNHNY and SVGAGI (reference sequence). DNA for the CDR3: TGTGCCAGCAGTTACTCGAGCGGAGGGACTGAAGCTTTCTTT. Protein: CASSYSSGGTEAFF.

The rearrangement joins TRBV2 to TRBJ1-6; D ambiguous. Germline CDR1 and CDR2: SNHLY and FYNNEI. V lost 6 bases to trimming and J lost 7 bases, with 7 bases between them. The CDR3 sequence is 12 residues long. The DNA of the CDR3 is TGTGCCAGCAGGGGAGAGAATTCACCCCTCCACTTT. Amino acids: CASRGENSPLHF.

The chain joins TRBV7-3 to TRBJ1-6, with D perhaps matching TRBD1 (5 bases). CDR1 and CDR2 (germline): SGHTA, FQGTGA. The V gene lost 5 bases and the J gene lost 9 bases, with 11 bases spanning the gap. The CDR3 has 13 residues. The CDR3 DNA follows: TGTGCCAGCAGCCGAACCACAGGTTCACCCCTCCACTTT. Amino acid sequence: CASSRTTGSPLHF. The complete variable domain, with remaining parts taken from reference TRBV7-3 and TRBJ1-6, reads GAGVSQTPSNKVTEKGKYVELRCDPISGHTALYWYRQSLGQGPEFLIYFQGTGAADDSGLPNDRFFAVRPEGSVSTLKIQRTERGDSAVYLCASSRTTGSPLHFGNGTRLTVT.

The chain carries TRBV30 and TRBJ2-1, with 11 bases lining up with TRBD2. Trimming removed 4 bases from V and 4 bases from J; junction bases left unmatched: 3. CDR1 is GTSNPN and CDR2 is SVGIG in the germline V gene (reference sequence). The CDR3 is 14 amino acids. CDR3 loop: CAWKLAGAYNEQFF. The CDR3, as DNA: TGTGCCTGGAAACTAGCGGGGGCGTACAATGAGCAGTTCTTC.

The chain carries TRBV29-1 and TRBJ1-2; D is uncertain. Trimming took off 6 bases at V and 2 bases at J, with 13 bases between the two ends. Germline assignment: CDR1 SQVTM and CDR2 ANQGSEA. The length of the CDR3 is 13 residues. CDR3: CSVYPAQNYGYTF. The CDR3 DNA is TGCAGCGTGTACCCTGCCCAGAACTATGGCTACACCTTC.

This chain uses TRBV7-9 with TRBJ1-4; D is unclear. This CDR3 is built from 15 residues. V was cut by 4 bases and J by 5 bases, with 14 bases left in between. Germline V CDR1 and CDR2: SEHNR, FQNEAQ (reference sequence). CDR3 sequence: CASSSPGGLNEKLFF. In DNA form, the CDR3 reads TGTGCCAGCAGCTCCCCGGGAGGACTGAATGAAAAACTGTTTTTT.

The V gene is TRBV28, the J gene TRBJ1-6; 9 nucleotides match TRBD1. Germline trimming cut 5 bases from V and 8 bases from J; bases unmatched to any gene: 7. The germline V gene has CDR1 MDHEN and CDR2 SYDVKM. This CDR3 is 15 amino acids long. DNA of the CDR3: TGTGCCAGCAGTCCCTACAGGGGGCTTGATTCACCCCTCCACTTT. Protein sequence: CASSPYRGLDSPLHF.

J is TRBJ1-6 and V is TRBV2, with a tentative D call TRBD1 (5 bases). The V gene lost 2 bases and the J gene lost 7 bases, with 12 bases spanning the gap. The CDR3 loop spans 15 amino acids. CDR1 and CDR2 from the germline V gene are SNHLY and FYNNEI. DNA of the CDR3: TGTGCCAGCAGTGAAACTGTGACAGCCAATTCACCCCTCCACTTT. It specifies CASSETVTANSPLHF. Supplemented by reference TRBV2 and TRBJ1-6, the full variable domain reads EPEVTQTPSHQVTQMGQEVILRCVPISNHLYFYWYRQILGQKVEFLVSFYNNEISEKSEIFDDQFSVERPDGSNFTLKIRSTKLEDSAMYFCASSETVTANSPLHFGNGTRLTVT.

This chain connects TRBV4-3 to TRBJ1-2; 10 positions match TRBD1. The CDR3 consists of 16 residues. Germline values: CDR1 LGHNA, CDR2 YSLEER. V lost 4 bases to trimming and J lost 0 bases; unmatched junction nucleotides: 5. Here the CDR3 DNA reads TGCGCCAGCAGCCCCGGGACAGGGGAAGCTAACTATGGCTACACCTTC. This encodes CASSPGTGEANYGYTF.

V usage is TRBV19 and J usage is TRBJ1-1; possible D gene TRBD1, 6 bases. The CDR3 length is 11 residues. V shed 10 bases and J shed 6 bases, with 12 bases lying between them. Germline CDR1 and CDR2: LNHDA and SQIVND (reference sequence). The CDR3 here is CATQQGPEAFF. The CDR3 region has the DNA TGTGCCACACAACAGGGACCTGAAGCTTTCTTT.

The chain recombines TRBV7-3 with TRBJ2-2, with D maybe TRBD1 (6 bases). The CDR3 is 16 residues long. CDR1 and CDR2 (germline): SGHTA, FQGTGA. The V end lost 6 bases, the J end lost 0 bases, and 14 bases lay between the germline ends. CDR3 sequence (DNA): TGTGCCAGCAGACGTACACAGGGCCCGAACACCGGGGAGCTGTTTTTT. Protein product: CASRRTQGPNTGELFF.

The gene calls are TRBV28 and TRBJ2-2, with 8 nucleotides matching TRBD1. The CDR3 contains 16 residues. Germline V gives CDR1 MDHEN, CDR2 SYDVKM. Germline trimming cut 5 bases from V and 1 base from J; bases unmatched to any gene: 6. The CDR3 nucleotides are TGTGCCAGCAGTACGACAGGGACAGGGAACACCGGGGAGCTGTTTTTT. Translating gives CASSTTGTGNTGELFF.

The rearrangement joins TRBV9 to TRBJ1-1; weak D call: TRBD1 (6 bases). The CDR3 covers 12 residues. CDR1 is SGDLS, CDR2 YYNGEE, per germline. The V gene lost 0 bases and the J gene lost 7 bases, with 7 bases spanning the gap. DNA for the CDR3: TGTGCCAGCAGCGTAGGACAGGATGAAGCTTTCTTT. Protein sequence: CASSVGQDEAFF.

This clone appeared a single time. The genes are TRBV2 and TRBJ2-2; 7 bases map to TRBD1. This CDR3 has 16 residues. The germline gives CDR1 SNHLY, CDR2 FYNNEI. Unmatched junction bases numbered 11, after V lost 3 bases and J lost 7 bases. Here the CDR3 reads CASSDSTGPVGGELFF. The CDR3 DNA follows: TGTGCCAGCAGTGACTCGACAGGGCCTGTGGGCGGGGAGCTGTTTTTT.

The rearrangement links TRBV14 to TRBJ2-5, with 8 bases fitting TRBD1. Germline V gene lookup returns CDR1 SGHDN and CDR2 FVKESK. This CDR3 region has 15 residues. Losses at the gene ends were 4 bases for V and 1 base for J; bases not matched to a gene: 5. CDR3 region: CASSRDRPAQETQYF. CDR3 DNA sequence: TGTGCCAGCAGCCGGGACAGGCCGGCCCAAGAGACCCAGTACTTC.

This rearrangement joins TRBV6-1 to TRBJ2-1; D call uncertain. V was clipped by 3 bases and J by 12 bases, with 18 bases between them. Germline loops: CDR1 MNHNS, CDR2 SASEGT. This CDR3 spans 14 amino acids. The DNA of the CDR3 is TGTGCCAGCAGTGAGCAGAGTACTGGTTCTAGGCAGTTCTTC. Encoded protein: CASSEQSTGSRQFF.

V gene TRBV6-2 or TRBV6-3 combines with J gene TRBJ1-6; 7 bases map to TRBD1. From germline, CDR1 is MNHEY and CDR2 SVGEGT. The CDR3 is made up of 14 amino acids. Trimming removed 5 bases from V and 9 bases from J; junction bases left unmatched: 7. Here the CDR3 DNA reads TGTGCCAGCAGTGGACAGGTAGCGAGTTCACCCCTCCACTTT. Protein: CASSGQVASSPLHF.

The chain employs TRBV30 and TRBJ1-1, with D hard to call. V lost 0 bases to trimming and J lost 1 base, with 6 bases between them. This CDR3 has 13 residues. Per the germline V gene, CDR1 is GTSNPN and CDR2 is SVGIG (reference sequence). CDR3 sequence: CAWSVLGNTEAFF. CDR3 DNA sequence: TGTGCCTGGAGTGTACTCGGGAACACTGAAGCTTTCTTT.

This clone was picked up a small number of times. The chain couples TRBV5-3 to TRBJ2-7; 8 nucleotides line up with TRBD1. TRBV5-3 is an open reading frame whose function is uncertain. There are 15 residues in the CDR3. The J segment lost 3 bases and the V segment lost 0 bases, leaving 5 bases of the junction unmatched. The chain's CDR3 is CARSLDKTGDYEQYF. In nucleotides, the CDR3 is TGTGCCAGAAGCTTGGATAAGACAGGGGACTACGAGCAGTACTTC.

The chain recombines TRBV19 with TRBJ2-5; 9 bases are shared with TRBD1. V trimming: 4 bases; J trimming: 4 bases; junction bases outside the gene matches: 7. Germline loops: CDR1 LNHDA, CDR2 SQIVND (reference sequence). CDR3 length: 15 amino acids. The CDR3 DNA reads as TGTGCCAGTAGTAAGGCCGGGACAGGGTCAGAGACCCAGTACTTC. This sequence encodes CASSKAGTGSETQYF.

The V and J genes are TRBV29-1 and TRBJ1-2, with 12 nucleotides matching TRBD1. Germline CDR1 and CDR2: SQVTM and ANQGSEA. The CDR3 covers 13 residues. The junction had 7 bases not matched to a gene; V was cut back by 4 bases and J by 10 bases. CDR3 DNA sequence: TGCAGCGTTGTAGGGACAGGGGGCATTCTCTACACCTTC. Its protein is CSVVGTGGILYTF.

This clone has only one observation. The chain uses TRBV5-5 and TRBJ1-6, with TRBD1 as a possible D gene (6 bases). V was cut by 4 bases and J by 1 base, with 9 bases left in between. The germline V gene has CDR1 SGHKS and CDR2 YYEKEE (reference sequence). The CDR3 consists of 15 residues. The CDR3 coding sequence is TGTGCCAGCAGCCTGAGGGGGTCCTATAATTCACCCCTCCACTTT. Its translation: CASSLRGSYNSPLHF.